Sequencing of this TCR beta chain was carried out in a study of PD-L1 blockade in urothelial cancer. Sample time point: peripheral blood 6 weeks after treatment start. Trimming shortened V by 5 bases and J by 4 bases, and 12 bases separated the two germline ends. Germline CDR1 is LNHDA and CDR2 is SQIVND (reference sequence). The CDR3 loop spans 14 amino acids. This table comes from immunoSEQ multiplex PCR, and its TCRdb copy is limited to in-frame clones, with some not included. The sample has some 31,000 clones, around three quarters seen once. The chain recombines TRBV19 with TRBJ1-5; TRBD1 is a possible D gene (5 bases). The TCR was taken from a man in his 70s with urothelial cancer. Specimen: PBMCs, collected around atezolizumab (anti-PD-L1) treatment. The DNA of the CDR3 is TGTGCCAGTAGTTTAACAGGTCAAAATCAGCCCCAGCATTTT. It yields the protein CASSLTGQNQPQHF.